The next 18 T cell receptor beta chains were all read from a single sample in a study of cytomegalovirus exposure and HLA in healthy donors. Vbeta (60) and Jbeta (13) primers were used in the PCR. Here immunoSEQ multiplex PCR was the method, and the copy in TCRdb shows in-frame clones only, minus some. The table includes around 140,000 clones, around 65% detected once. Material for sequencing was PBMCs. Receptors originate from a male donor in good health and CMV-seronegative.

V gene TRBV5-1 combines with J gene TRBJ1-1; TRBD1 matches 7 bases. V trimming: 0 bases; J trimming: 2 bases; junction bases outside the gene matches: 4. Germline V gene sequence: CDR1 SGHRS, CDR2 YFSETQ. The length of the CDR3 is 15 residues. The CDR3 is CASSLGAGGNTEAFF. In DNA, the CDR3 is TGCGCCAGCAGCTTGGGAGCAGGGGGAAACACTGAAGCTTTCTTT.

The chain is built from TRBV5-8 and TRBJ1-1, with a possible D match to TRBD1 (5 bases). Between the trimmed V and J ends, which lost 6 bases and 3 bases, there was a span of 15 bases. CDR1 SGHTS and CDR2 YDEGEE come from the germline V gene. The CDR3 contains 14 residues. This CDR3 is CASTRAGGYTEAFF. CDR3 nucleotide sequence: TGTGCCAGCACCCGGGCCGGGGGGTACACTGAAGCTTTCTTT.

The chain joins TRBV5-4 to TRBJ2-5; TRBD2 matches at 7 bases. V shed 4 bases, J shed 3 bases, and the junction held 12 bases outside the gene matches. The germline V gene has CDR1 SGHNT and CDR2 YYREEE (reference sequence). The CDR3 contains 16 residues. CDR3 region: CASSRLSVGREETQYF. DNA for the CDR3: TGTGCCAGCAGCAGGCTTTCGGTGGGGAGGGAAGAGACCCAGTACTTC.

CDR3 sequence (DNA): TGTGCCAGCAGCGTAGGAGAGGGACAGAACACCGGGGAGCTGTTTTTT. Translation: CASSVGEGQNTGELFF. The V and J genes are TRBV9 and TRBJ2-2; possibly TRBD1 for D (6 bases). The CDR3 is 16 residues long. Trimming left V 0 bases short and J 1 base short, with 10 bases between. The germline gives CDR1 SGDLS, CDR2 YYNGEE.

This sequence joins TRBV5-6 and TRBJ2-3; 9 bases are shared with TRBD1. Germline V gene sequence: CDR1 SGHDT, CDR2 YYEEEE. Trimming at V came to 4 bases and at J to 5 bases, leaving 11 bases not matched to a gene. This CDR3 has 16 residues. In DNA, the CDR3 is TGTGCCAGCAGCCTCCTCACAGGGGGCTTTGGAGATACGCAGTATTTT. This gives the protein CASSLLTGGFGDTQYF.

This chain connects TRBV5-1 to TRBJ1-6, with D perhaps TRBD1 (6 bases). The V gene lost 0 bases and the J gene lost 4 bases, with 8 bases spanning the gap. CDR1 and CDR2 (germline): SGHRS, YFSETQ. There are 15 residues in the CDR3. This CDR3 reads CASSLGTVYNSPLHF. In nucleotides, the CDR3 is TGCGCCAGCAGCTTGGGGACAGTATATAATTCACCCCTCCACTTT.

This clone was counted between two and nine times. This chain connects TRBV7-2 to TRBJ2-3, with 7 bases that match TRBD2. The CDR3 consists of 12 residues. The germline V gene has CDR1 SGHTA and CDR2 FQGNSA. Germline trimming cut 5 bases from V and 8 bases from J; bases unmatched to any gene: 4. CDR3 sequence: CASSPSGGTQYF. The CDR3 DNA is TGTGCCAGCAGCCCATCGGGGGGTACGCAGTATTTT.

V usage is TRBV7-8 and J usage is TRBJ2-2, with TRBD2 matching over 8 bases. CDR3 size: 16 residues. Per the germline V gene, CDR1 is SGHVS and CDR2 is FQNEAQ. Germline trimming cut 6 bases from V and 4 bases from J; bases unmatched to any gene: 10. The CDR3 is CASRTRRAGVTGELFF. In DNA, the CDR3 is TGTGCCAGCAGAACCCGCAGAGCGGGGGTCACCGGGGAGCTGTTTTTT.

The gene calls are TRBV27 and TRBJ1-1; 7 nucleotides agree with TRBD1. The CDR3 covers 15 residues. Germline V gives CDR1 MNHEY, CDR2 SMNVEV (reference sequence). The V segment lost 1 base and the J segment 0 bases; nucleotides outside the gene matches: 2. CDR3 protein: CASSLWTGMNTEAFF. CDR3 coding DNA: TGTGCCAGCAGTTTATGGACAGGTATGAACACTGAAGCTTTCTTT.

This chain joins TRBV9 and TRBJ1-1, with D tentatively TRBD1 (6 bases). Looked up from germline, CDR1 is SGDLS and CDR2 is YYNGEE. V lost 4 bases, J lost 5 bases, and 18 bases lay in between. The CDR3 has 15 residues. In nucleotides, the CDR3 is TGTGCCAGCAGCTCCGCCCTTACAGGGCTGACTGAAGCTTTCTTT. It yields the protein CASSSALTGLTEAFF.

The chain joins TRBV18 to TRBJ1-2; D perhaps matches TRBD1 (5 bases). CDR3 size: 14 residues. In germline, CDR1 is KGHSH, CDR2 LQKENI. Trimming left V 6 bases short and J 2 bases short, with 13 bases between. The CDR3 DNA reads TGTGCCAGCTCGGGGCAGACAAAAAACTATGGCTACACCTTC. Translated, it gives CASSGQTKNYGYTF.

V is TRBV30 and J is TRBJ1-3; D might be TRBD1 (6 bases). CDR1 is GTSNPN, CDR2 SVGIG, per germline (reference sequence). The CDR3 runs 13 residues. V lost 5 bases to trimming and J lost 2 bases, with 10 bases between them. The CDR3 sequence is CAWVTGTGNTIYF. Written as DNA, the CDR3 is TGTGCCTGGGTTACAGGGACTGGAAACACCATATATTTT. The variable domain in full, completed from reference TRBV30 and TRBJ1-3, reads SQTIHQWPATLVQPVGSPLSLECTVEGTSNPNLYWYRQAAGRGLQLLFYSVGIGQISSEVPQNLSASRPQDRQFILSSKKLLLSDSGFYLCAWVTGTGNTIYFGEGSWLTVV.

The sample holds one count of this clone. This chain connects TRBV6-4 to TRBJ2-1; 8 positions agree with TRBD2. V lost 6 bases, J lost 11 bases, and 3 bases stayed unmatched. The CDR3 loop spans 11 amino acids. The germline CDR1 and CDR2 sequences are MRHNA and SNTAGT. The CDR3 loop is CASSRTSQQFF. The CDR3 coding sequence is TGTGCCAGCAGCAGGACTAGCCAGCAGTTCTTC.

This clone came up a few times. V usage is TRBV6-5 and J usage is TRBJ1-1; tentatively, D is TRBD1 (5 bases). CDR1 is MNHEY and CDR2 is SVGAGI in the germline V gene. The CDR3 covers 13 residues. V gave up 4 bases and J gave up 11 bases, with 17 bases separating them. In DNA, the CDR3 is TGTGCCAGCAGTTCCAATCCCGGACGGGGGGCTTTCTTT. Protein: CASSSNPGRGAFF.

This clone was seen a handful of times. This chain uses TRBV4-2 with TRBJ2-3; TRBD2 matches 8 bases. V shed 3 bases, J shed 1 base, and the junction held 6 bases outside the gene matches. CDR3 length: 16 amino acids. Germline assignment: CDR1 LGHNA and CDR2 YNFKEQ. The CDR3 DNA reads as TGTGCCAGCAGCCAGACGAGCGGGGGAGGCACAGATACGCAGTATTTT. Protein: CASSQTSGGGTDTQYF.

This chain joins TRBV7-3 and TRBJ2-2; 15 nucleotides agree with TRBD2. There are 17 residues in the CDR3. The J segment lost 8 bases and the V segment lost 5 bases, leaving 9 bases of the junction unmatched. CDR1 and CDR2 from the germline V gene are SGHTA and FQGTGA. The CDR3 is CASSVSGTSGGIGELFF. CDR3 DNA sequence: TGTGCCAGCAGCGTCTCCGGGACTAGCGGGGGGATAGGGGAGCTGTTTTTT.

The chain is built from TRBV5-4 and TRBJ1-1; 7 bases match TRBD1. V was pared by 4 bases and J by 2 bases, with 8 bases of the junction left unmatched. Germline V gives CDR1 SGHNT, CDR2 YYREEE (reference sequence). The CDR3 has 15 residues. CDR3 in DNA: TGTGCCAGCAGCCTGAGACAGGGCTACAACACTGAAGCTTTCTTT. Translating gives CASSLRQGYNTEAFF.

This clone was counted between two and nine times. The rearrangement links TRBV5-6 to TRBJ2-3, with 7 bases aligning to TRBD2. The CDR3 is 18 residues long. The germline V gene encodes CDR1 SGHDT and CDR2 YYEEEE. Trimming removed 1 base from V and 0 bases from J; junction bases left unmatched: 11. The CDR3 reads CASSLKAGLSSSTDTQYF. The CDR3 DNA follows: TGTGCCAGCAGCTTGAAAGCGGGGCTTTCCTCTAGCACAGATACGCAGTATTTT.